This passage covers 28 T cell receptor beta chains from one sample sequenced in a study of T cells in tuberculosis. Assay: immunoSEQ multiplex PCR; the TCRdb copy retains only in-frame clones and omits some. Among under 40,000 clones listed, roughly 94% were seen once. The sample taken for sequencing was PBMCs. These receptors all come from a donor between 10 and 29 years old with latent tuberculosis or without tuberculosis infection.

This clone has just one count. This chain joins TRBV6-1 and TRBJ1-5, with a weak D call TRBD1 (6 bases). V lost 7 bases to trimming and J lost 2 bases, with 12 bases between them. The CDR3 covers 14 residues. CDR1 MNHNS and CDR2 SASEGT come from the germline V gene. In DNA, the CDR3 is TGTGCCAGCACGGGGGGCGCGGGCAATCAGCCCCAGCATTTT. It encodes CASTGGAGNQPQHF.

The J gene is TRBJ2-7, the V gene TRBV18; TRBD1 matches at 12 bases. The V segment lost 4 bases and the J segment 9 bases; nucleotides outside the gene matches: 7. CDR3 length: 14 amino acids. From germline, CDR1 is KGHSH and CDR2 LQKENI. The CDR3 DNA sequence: TGTGCCAGCTCACTCGGGACAGGGGGCAGGGGGCAGTACTTC. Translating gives CASSLGTGGRGQYF.

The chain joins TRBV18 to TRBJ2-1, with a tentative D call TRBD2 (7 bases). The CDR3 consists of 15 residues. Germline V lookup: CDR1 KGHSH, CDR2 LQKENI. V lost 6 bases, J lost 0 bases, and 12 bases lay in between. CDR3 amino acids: CASSMGGPSYNEQFF. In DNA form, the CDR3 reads TGTGCCAGCTCCATGGGGGGGCCCTCCTACAATGAGCAGTTCTTC. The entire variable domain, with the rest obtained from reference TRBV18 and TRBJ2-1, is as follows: NAGVMQNPRHLVRRRGQEARLRCSPMKGHSHVYWYRQLPEEGLKFMVYLQKENIIDESGMPKERFSAEFPKEGPSILRIQQVVRGDSAAYFCASSMGGPSYNEQFFGPGTRLTVL.

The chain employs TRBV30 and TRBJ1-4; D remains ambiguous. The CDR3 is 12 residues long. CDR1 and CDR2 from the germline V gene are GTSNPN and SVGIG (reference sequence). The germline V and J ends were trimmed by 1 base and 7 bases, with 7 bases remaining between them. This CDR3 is CAWSDSIEKLFF. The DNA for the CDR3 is TGTGCCTGGAGTGACAGTATTGAAAAACTGTTTTTT.

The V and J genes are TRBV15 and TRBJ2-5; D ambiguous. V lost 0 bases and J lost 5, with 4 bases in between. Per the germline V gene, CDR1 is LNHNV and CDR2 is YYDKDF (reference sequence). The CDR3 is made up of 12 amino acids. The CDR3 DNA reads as TGTGCCACCAGCAGAGATGAGGAGACCCAGTACTTC. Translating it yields CATSRDEETQYF. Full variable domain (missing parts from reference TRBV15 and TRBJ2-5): DAMVIQNPRYQVTQFGKPVTLSCSQTLNHNVMYWYQQKSSQAPKLLFHYYDKDFNNEADTPDNFQSRRPNTSFCFLDIRSPGLGDTAMYLCATSRDEETQYFGPGTRLLVL.

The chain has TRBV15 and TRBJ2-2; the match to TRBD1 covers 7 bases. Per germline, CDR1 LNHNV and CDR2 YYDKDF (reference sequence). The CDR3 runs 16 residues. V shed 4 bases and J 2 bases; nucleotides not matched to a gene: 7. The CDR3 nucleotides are TGTGCCACCAGCACCCGACAGGGTGCCAACACCGGGGAGCTGTTTTTT. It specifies CATSTRQGANTGELFF.

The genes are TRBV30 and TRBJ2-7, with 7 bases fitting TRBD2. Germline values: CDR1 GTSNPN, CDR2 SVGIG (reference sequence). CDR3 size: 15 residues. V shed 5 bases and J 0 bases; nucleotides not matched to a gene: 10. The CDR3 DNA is TGTGCCTGGGGACGCTCCGGGGGGAGCTCCTACGAGCAGTACTTC. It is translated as CAWGRSGGSSYEQYF.

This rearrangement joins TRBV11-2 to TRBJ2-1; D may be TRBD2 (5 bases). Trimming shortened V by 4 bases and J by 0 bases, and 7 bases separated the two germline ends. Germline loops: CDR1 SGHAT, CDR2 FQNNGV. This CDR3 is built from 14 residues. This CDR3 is CASSSRDSYNEQFF. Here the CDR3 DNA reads TGTGCCAGCAGCTCTCGGGACTCCTACAATGAGCAGTTCTTC.

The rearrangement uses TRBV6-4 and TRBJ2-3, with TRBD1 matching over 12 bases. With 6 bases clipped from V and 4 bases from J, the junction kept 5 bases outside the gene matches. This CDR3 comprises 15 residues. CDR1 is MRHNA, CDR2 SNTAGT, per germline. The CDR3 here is CASSAGTGGADTQYF. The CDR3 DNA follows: TGTGCCAGCAGCGCCGGGACAGGGGGCGCAGATACGCAGTATTTT.

CDR3 sequence reads: CASSYGQGRIYQPQHF. For the CDR3, the DNA is TGTGCCAGCAGTTACGGACAGGGGAGAATCTATCAGCCCCAGCATTTT. The chain recombines TRBV6-5 with TRBJ1-5; TRBD1 aligns across 9 bases. Trimming took 2 bases from V and 5 from J; bases not matched to a gene: 7. The germline gives CDR1 MNHEY, CDR2 SVGAGI. The length of the CDR3 is 16 residues.

The CDR3 sequence: CASREQGAHQPQHF. CDR3 in DNA: TGTGCCAGCAGGGAACAGGGGGCGCACCAGCCCCAGCATTTT. The chain recombines TRBV28 with TRBJ1-5; 9 bases agree with TRBD1. The germline CDR1 and CDR2 sequences are MDHEN and SYDVKM. Unmatched junction bases numbered 7, after V lost 6 bases and J lost 7 bases. CDR3 length: 14 amino acids.

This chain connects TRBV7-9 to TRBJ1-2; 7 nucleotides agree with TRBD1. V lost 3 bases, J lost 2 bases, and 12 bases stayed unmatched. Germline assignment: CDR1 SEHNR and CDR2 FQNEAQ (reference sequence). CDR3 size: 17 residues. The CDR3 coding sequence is TGTGCCAGCAGCTTCCGCAGGCCGGGACAGAACAACTATGGCTACACCTTC. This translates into CASSFRRPGQNNYGYTF. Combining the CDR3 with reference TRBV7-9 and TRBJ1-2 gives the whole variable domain DTGVSQNPRHKITKRGQNVTFRCDPISEHNRLYWYRQTLGQGPEFLTYFQNEAQLEKSRLLSDRFSAERPKGSFSTLEIQRTEQGDSAMYLCASSFRRPGQNNYGYTFGSGTRLTVV.

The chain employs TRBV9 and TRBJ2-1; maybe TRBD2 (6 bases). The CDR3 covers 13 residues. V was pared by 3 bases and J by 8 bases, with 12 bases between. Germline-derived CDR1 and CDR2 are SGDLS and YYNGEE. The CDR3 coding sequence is TGTGCCAGCAGCGAGGTCCCGGGAGATGAGCAGTTCTTC. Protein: CASSEVPGDEQFF.

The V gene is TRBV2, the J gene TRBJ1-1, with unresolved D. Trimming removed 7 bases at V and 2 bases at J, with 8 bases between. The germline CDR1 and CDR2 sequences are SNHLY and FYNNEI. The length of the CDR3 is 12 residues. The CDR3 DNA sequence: TGTGCCAGCAACCGGGGTAACACTGAAGCTTTCTTT. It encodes CASNRGNTEAFF.

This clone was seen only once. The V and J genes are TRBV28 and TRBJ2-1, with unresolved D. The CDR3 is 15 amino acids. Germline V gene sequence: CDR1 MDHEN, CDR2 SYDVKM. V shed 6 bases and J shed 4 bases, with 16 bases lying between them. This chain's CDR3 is CASSPTRSIYNEQFF. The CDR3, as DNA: TGTGCCAGCAGCCCAACCCGGTCCATTTACAATGAGCAGTTCTTC.

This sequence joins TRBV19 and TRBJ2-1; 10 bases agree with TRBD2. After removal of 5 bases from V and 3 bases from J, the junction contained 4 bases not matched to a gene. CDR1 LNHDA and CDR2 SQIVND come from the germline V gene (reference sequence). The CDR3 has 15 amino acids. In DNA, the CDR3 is TGTGCCAGTAGTCCTGGACTAGCGGTCTACAATGAGCAGTTCTTC. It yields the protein CASSPGLAVYNEQFF.

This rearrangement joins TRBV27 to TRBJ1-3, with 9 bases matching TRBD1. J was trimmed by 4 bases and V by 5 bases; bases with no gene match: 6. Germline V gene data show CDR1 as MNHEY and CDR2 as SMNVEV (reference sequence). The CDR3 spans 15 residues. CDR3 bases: TGTGCCAGCAGTATAACAGGGGGCGTAGGAAACACCATATATTTT. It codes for CASSITGGVGNTIYF.

CDR3 protein: CASSPARGSGRGEQFF. DNA of the CDR3: TGTGCCAGCAGCCCGGCGAGGGGCAGCGGGAGGGGAGAGCAGTTCTTC. J is TRBJ2-1 and V is TRBV27, with 10 positions matching TRBD2. The CDR3 consists of 16 residues. V lost 6 bases, J lost 10 bases, and 15 bases stayed unmatched. Germline lookup yields CDR1 MNHEY and CDR2 SMNVEV (reference sequence).

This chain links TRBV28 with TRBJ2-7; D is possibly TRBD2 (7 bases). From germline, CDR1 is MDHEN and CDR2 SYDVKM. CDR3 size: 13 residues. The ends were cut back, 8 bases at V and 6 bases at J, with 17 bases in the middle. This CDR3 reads CASLDPGGFEQYF. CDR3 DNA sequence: TGTGCCAGCCTAGATCCGGGGGGCTTCGAGCAGTACTTC. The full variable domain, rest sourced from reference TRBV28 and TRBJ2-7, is DVKVTQSSRYLVKRTGEKVFLECVQDMDHENMFWYRQDPGLGLRLIYFSYDVKMKEKGDIPEGYSVSREKKERFSLILESASTNQTSMYLCASLDPGGFEQYFGPGTRLTVT.

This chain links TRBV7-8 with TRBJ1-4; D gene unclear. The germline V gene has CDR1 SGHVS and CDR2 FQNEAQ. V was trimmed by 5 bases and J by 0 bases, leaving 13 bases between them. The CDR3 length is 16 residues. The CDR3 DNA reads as TGTGCCAGCAGCCCACGGGAAGGGACAACTAATGAAAAACTGTTTTTT. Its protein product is CASSPREGTTNEKLFF.

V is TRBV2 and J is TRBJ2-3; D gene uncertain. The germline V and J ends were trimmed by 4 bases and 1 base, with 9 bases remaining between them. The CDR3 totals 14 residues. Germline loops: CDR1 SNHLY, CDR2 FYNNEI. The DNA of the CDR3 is TGTGCCAGCAGTGGAACCGGAGGCACAGATACGCAGTATTTT. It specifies CASSGTGGTDTQYF.

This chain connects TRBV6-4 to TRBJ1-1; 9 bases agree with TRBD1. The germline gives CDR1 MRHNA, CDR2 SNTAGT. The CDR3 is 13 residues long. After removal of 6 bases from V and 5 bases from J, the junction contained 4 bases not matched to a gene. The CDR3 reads CASRTGGGTEAFF. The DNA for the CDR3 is TGTGCCAGCAGAACAGGGGGCGGTACTGAAGCTTTCTTT.

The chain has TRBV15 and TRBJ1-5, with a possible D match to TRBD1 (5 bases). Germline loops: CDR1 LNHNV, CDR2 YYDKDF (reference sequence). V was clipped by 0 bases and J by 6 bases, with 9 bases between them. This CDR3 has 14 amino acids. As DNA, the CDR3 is TGTGCCACCAGCAGAGATCTGGGGGGTCAGCCCCAGCATTTT. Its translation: CATSRDLGGQPQHF.

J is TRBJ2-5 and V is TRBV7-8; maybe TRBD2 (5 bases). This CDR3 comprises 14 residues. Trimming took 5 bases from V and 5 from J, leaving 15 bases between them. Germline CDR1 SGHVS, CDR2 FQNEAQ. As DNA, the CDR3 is TGTGCCAGCAGCCGAGATGCGGGTCGGGAGACCCAGTACTTC. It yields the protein CASSRDAGRETQYF. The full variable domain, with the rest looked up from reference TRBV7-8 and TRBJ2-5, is GAGVSQSPRYKVAKRGQDVALRCDPISGHVSLFWYQQALGQGPEFLTYFQNEAQLDKSGLPSDRFFAERPEGSVSTLKIQRTQQEDSAVYLCASSRDAGRETQYFGPGTRLLVL.

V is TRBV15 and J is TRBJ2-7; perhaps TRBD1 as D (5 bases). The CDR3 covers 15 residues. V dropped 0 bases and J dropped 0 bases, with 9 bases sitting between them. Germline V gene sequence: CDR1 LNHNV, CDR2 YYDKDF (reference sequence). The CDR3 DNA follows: TGTGCCACCAGCAGAGATAGGGGCGGCTCCTACGAGCAGTACTTC. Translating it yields CATSRDRGGSYEQYF.

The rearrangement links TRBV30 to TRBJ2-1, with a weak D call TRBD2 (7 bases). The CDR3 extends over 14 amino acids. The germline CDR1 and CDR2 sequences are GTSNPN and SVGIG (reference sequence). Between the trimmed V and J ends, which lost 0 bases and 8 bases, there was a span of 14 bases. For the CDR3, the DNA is TGTGCCTGGAGTGTACGACTAGCAGGGGATGAGCAGTTCTTC. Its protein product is CAWSVRLAGDEQFF.

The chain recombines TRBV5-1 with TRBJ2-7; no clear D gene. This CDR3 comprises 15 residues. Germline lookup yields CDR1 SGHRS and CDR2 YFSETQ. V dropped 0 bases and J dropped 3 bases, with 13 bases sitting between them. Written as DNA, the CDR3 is TGCGCCAGCAGCTTGGGATCGAGCGTAATCTACGAGCAGTACTTC. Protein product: CASSLGSSVIYEQYF.

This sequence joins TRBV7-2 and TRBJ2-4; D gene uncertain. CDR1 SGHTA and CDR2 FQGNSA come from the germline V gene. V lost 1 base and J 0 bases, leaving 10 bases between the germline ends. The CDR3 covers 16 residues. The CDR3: CASSLDAVLAKNIQYF. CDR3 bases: TGTGCCAGCAGCTTAGATGCAGTCCTAGCCAAAAACATTCAGTACTTC.